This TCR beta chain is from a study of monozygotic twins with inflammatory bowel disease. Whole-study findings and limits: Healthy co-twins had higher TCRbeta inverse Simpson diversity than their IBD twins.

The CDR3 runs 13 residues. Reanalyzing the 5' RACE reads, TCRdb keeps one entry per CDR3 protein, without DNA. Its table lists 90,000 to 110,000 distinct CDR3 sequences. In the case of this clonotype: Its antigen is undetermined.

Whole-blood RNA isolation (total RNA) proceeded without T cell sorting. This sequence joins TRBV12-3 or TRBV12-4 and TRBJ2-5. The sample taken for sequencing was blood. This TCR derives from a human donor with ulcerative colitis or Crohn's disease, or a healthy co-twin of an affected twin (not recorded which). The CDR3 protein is CASSSGVGETQYF.